These 2 T cell receptor beta chains were all obtained from the same sample, sequenced in a study of shared T cell receptors in the human thymus. Profiling relied on immunoSEQ multiplex PCR, and the TCRdb table lists in-frame clones only, not all of them. The table has around 730,000 clones, over 75% seen once. Another study also made use of these data, one on human thymus T cells.

Material: thymocytes. The receptor source for this set is a girl in the first two years of life with a congenital heart defect.

V usage is TRBV5-4 and J usage is TRBJ2-1; D is possibly TRBD1 (5 bases). The CDR3 runs to 15 residues. Trimming took 4 bases from V and 0 from J, leaving 11 bases between them. The germline CDR1 and CDR2 sequences are SGHNT and YYREEE (reference sequence). The CDR3: CASSLDDSSYNEQFF. As DNA, the CDR3 is TGTGCCAGCAGCCTGGACGACAGCTCCTACAATGAGCAGTTCTTC.

The chain couples TRBV5-8 to TRBJ1-1; D perhaps matches TRBD1 (6 bases). CDR3 length: 12 residues. CDR1 is SGHTS, CDR2 YDEGEE, per germline. Between the trimmed V and J ends, which lost 5 bases and 11 bases, there was a span of 16 bases. The CDR3 nucleotides read TGTGCCAGCAGTGTGGGGTCCAGGGGTGCTTTCTTT. It codes for CASSVGSRGAFF.